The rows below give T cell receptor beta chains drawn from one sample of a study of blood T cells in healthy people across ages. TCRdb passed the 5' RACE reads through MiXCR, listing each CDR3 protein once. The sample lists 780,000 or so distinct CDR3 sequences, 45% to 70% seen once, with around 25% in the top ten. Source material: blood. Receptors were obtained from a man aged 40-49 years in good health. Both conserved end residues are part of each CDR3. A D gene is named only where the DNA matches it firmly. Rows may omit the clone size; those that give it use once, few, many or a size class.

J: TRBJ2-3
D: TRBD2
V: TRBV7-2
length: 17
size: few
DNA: TGTGCCAGCAGCTTAACCGGGACTAGCGGGTGGGCAGATACGCAGTATTTT
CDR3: CASSLTGTSGWADTQYF

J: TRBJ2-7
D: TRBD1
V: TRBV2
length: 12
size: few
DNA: TGTGCCGCACGGGACAGGGGATACGAGCAGTACTTC
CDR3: CAARDRGYEQYF

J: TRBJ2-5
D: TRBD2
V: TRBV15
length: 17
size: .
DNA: TGTGCCACCAGCAGAGATGGGAGCGGGGGGGACCAAGAGACCCAGTACTTC
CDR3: CATSRDGSGGDQETQYF

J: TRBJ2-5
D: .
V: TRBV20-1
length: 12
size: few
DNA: TGCAGTGCTAGCCGGCAAAAAGAGACCCAGTACTTC
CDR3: CSASRQKETQYF

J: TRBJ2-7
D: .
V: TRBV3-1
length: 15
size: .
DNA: TGTGCCAGCAGCCATACCAACAGAGGATCCTACGAGCAGTACTTC
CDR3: CASSHTNRGSYEQYF

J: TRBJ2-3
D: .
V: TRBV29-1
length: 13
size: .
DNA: TGCAGCGGGAGTCCGGGGTGGACAGATACGCAGTATTTT
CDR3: CSGSPGWTDTQYF

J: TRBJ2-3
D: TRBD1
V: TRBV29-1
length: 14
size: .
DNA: TGCAGCGTCCGACAGGGGGCGGGCACAGATACGCAGTATTTT
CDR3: CSVRQGAGTDTQYF

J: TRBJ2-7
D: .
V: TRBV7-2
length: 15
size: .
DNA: TGTGCCAGCAGCTTGGGGCAGCCGGGTAATAGCGAGCAGTACTTC
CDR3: CASSLGQPGNSEQYF

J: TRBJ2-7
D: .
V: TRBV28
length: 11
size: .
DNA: TGTGCCAGCACCCATTTATACGAGCAGTACTTC
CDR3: CASTHLYEQYF

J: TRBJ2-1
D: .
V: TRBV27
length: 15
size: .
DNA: TGTGCCAGCAGCTACGGGGGAGATGGTCGCAATGAGCAGTTCTTC
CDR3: CASSYGGDGRNEQFF

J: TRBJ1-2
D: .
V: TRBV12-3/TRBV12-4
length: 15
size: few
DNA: TGTGCCAGCAGTTCTACCTCGGGGGAACCCGGGGGCTACACCTTC
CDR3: CASSSTSGEPGGYTF

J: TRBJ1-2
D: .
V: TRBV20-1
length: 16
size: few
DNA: TGCAGTGCTAGGTCCTTACTTAGGACCTCGATCTATGGCTACACCTTC
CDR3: CSARSLLRTSIYGYTF

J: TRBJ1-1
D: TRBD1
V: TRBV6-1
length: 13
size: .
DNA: TGTGCCGCCCGACAGGGATGGGACACTGAAGCTTTCTTT
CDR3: CAARQGWDTEAFF

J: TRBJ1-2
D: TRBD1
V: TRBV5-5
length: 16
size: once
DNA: TGTGCCAGCAGCTGGGTACAGGGGTTCGTTAACTATGGCTACACCTTC
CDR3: CASSWVQGFVNYGYTF

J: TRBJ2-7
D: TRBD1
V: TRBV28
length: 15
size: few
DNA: TGTGCCAGCAGTCCGGACAGGGGCCGAACTTACGAGCAGTACTTC
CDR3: CASSPDRGRTYEQYF

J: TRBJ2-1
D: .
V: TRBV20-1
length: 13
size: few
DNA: TGCAGTGCTAGAAGCGGGTCCTACAATGAGCAGTTCTTC
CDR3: CSARSGSYNEQFF